These 13 T cell receptor beta chains originate from one sample sequenced in a study of identical twins. TCRdb re-called the 5' RACE reads through MiXCR, storing one row per CDR3 protein. The sample shows 550,000 to 800,000 distinct CDR3 sequences, roughly 7.1% of them seen only once. Separately, the same data were catalogued under a study of yellow fever vaccine responses in identical twins.

Sequencing was carried out using PBMCs. The receptors shown here come from a woman under 30 in good health.

In this sample, this clonotype turned up many times. The gene calls are TRBV7-2 and TRBJ2-2, with D possibly matching TRBD2 (5 bases). CDR3 length equals 16 residues. Germline V CDR1 and CDR2: SGHTA, FQGNSA. V shed 4 bases and J shed 7 bases, with 19 bases lying between them. CDR3 DNA: TGTGCCAGCAGCTCCGAAAGGACTCCCCTCGGCGGGGAGCTGTTTTTT. This translates into CASSSERTPLGGELFF.

This clonotype was seen only a few times. V gene TRBV18 combines with J gene TRBJ2-1; 7 positions match TRBD2. Per the germline V gene, CDR1 is KGHSH and CDR2 is LQKENI. The CDR3 has 15 residues. V was pared by 3 bases and J by 3 bases, with 5 bases of the junction left unmatched. CDR3 DNA: TGTGCCAGCTCACCTCTGCCTAGCGGCTACAATGAGCAGTTCTTC. Amino acids: CASSPLPSGYNEQFF.

The chain carries TRBV19 and TRBJ2-3, with 7 bases aligning to TRBD2. After removal of 1 base from V and 6 bases from J, the junction contained 7 bases not matched to a gene. The CDR3 covers 15 residues. The germline V gene has CDR1 LNHDA and CDR2 SQIVND (reference sequence). As DNA, the CDR3 is TGTGCCAGTAGTATAGCTTGGCTAGCGGCCGATACGCAGTATTTT. Translated, it gives CASSIAWLAADTQYF. Using reference TRBV19 and TRBJ2-3 for the parts outside the CDR3, the full variable domain is DGGITQSPKYLFRKEGQNVTLSCEQNLNHDAMYWYRQDPGQGLRLIYYSQIVNDFQKGDIAEGYSVSREKKESFPLTVTSAQKNPTAFYLCASSIAWLAADTQYFGPGTRLTVL.

Ten or more counts support this clonotype. The chain joins TRBV3-1 to TRBJ2-1; D possibly corresponds to TRBD2 (6 bases). Germline values: CDR1 LGHDT, CDR2 YNNKEL (reference sequence). Deletions cut 4 bases from V and 2 bases from J, with 9 bases between. This CDR3 comprises 14 residues. This chain's CDR3 is CASSPTRTYNEQFF. The CDR3 DNA sequence: TGTGCCAGCAGCCCGACTAGAACCTACAATGAGCAGTTCTTC.

This clonotype was seen only a few times. The chain recombines TRBV20-1 with TRBJ2-1, with D tentatively TRBD2 (7 bases). Germline CDR1 is DFQATT and CDR2 is SNEGSKA (reference sequence). Trimming cost V 8 bases and J 3 bases, with 14 bases left between them. The CDR3 runs 13 residues. CDR3 in DNA: TGCAGTCAACGGGGGGCCAGCTACAATGAGCAGTTCTTC. It encodes CSQRGASYNEQFF.

The V gene is TRBV12-3 or TRBV12-4, the J gene TRBJ2-1, with D perhaps matching TRBD1 (6 bases). This CDR3 has 15 amino acids. V shed 2 bases and J shed 7 bases, with 15 bases lying between them. The CDR3 sequence: CASSLQGSISNEQFF. CDR3 DNA: TGTGCCAGCAGTTTACAGGGGTCTATTTCGAATGAGCAGTTCTTC.

This clonotype was counted only a few times. The chain links TRBV6-5 to TRBJ2-1, with 8 bases fitting TRBD2. Germline-derived CDR1 and CDR2 are MNHEY and SVGAGI. With V trimmed by 4 bases and J by 9 bases, 11 bases remained unmatched. CDR3 length: 15 residues. The CDR3 nucleotides are TGTGCCAGCAGTTCTGGCGGGGGGCCAACCTCTGAGCAGTTCTTC. Protein product: CASSSGGGPTSEQFF.

There are many counts of this clonotype. V and J are TRBV3-1 and TRBJ2-1; 10 bases are shared with TRBD2. Germline V gene data show CDR1 as LGHDT and CDR2 as YNNKEL (reference sequence). V was pared by 4 bases and J by 5 bases, with 5 bases of the junction left unmatched. The CDR3 has 15 residues. DNA for the CDR3: TGTGCCAGCAGCCTGGGACTAGCGCCGAACAATGAGCAGTTCTTC. This codes for CASSLGLAPNNEQFF.

In this sample, this clonotype turned up many times. V and J are TRBV5-1 and TRBJ2-1; D is possibly TRBD1 or TRBD2 (5 bases each). The germline gives CDR1 SGHRS, CDR2 YFSETQ. V gave up 0 bases and J gave up 6 bases, with 13 bases separating them. The CDR3 consists of 15 residues. The CDR3 DNA sequence: TGCGCCAGCAGCTTGGGAGGGGTGGTCGGCAATGAGCAGTTCTTC. Its protein is CASSLGGVVGNEQFF.

The CDR3 region has the DNA TGCAGTGCTAGAGAGATAGCGGGAGGTTTTTCCGCTTACAATGAGCAGTTCTTC. Its translation: CSAREIAGGFSAYNEQFF. The chain has TRBV20-1 and TRBJ2-1, with 10 bases identical to TRBD2. The CDR3 runs 18 residues. Germline CDR1 and CDR2: DFQATT and SNEGSKA (reference sequence). Germline trimming cut 0 bases from V and 4 bases from J; bases unmatched to any gene: 12.

Only a few counts were recorded for this clonotype. The CDR3 is CASTTGNTEAFF. CDR3 bases: TGTGCCAGCACAACAGGGAACACTGAAGCTTTCTTT. The rearrangement uses TRBV6-2 or TRBV6-3 and TRBJ1-1; D perhaps matches TRBD1 (5 bases). V was trimmed by 7 bases and J by 1 base, leaving 7 bases between them. Germline loops: CDR1 MNHEY, CDR2 SVGEGT. The CDR3 consists of 12 residues.

This clonotype has just a few counts. This chain connects TRBV5-6 to TRBJ2-1, with D hard to call. The CDR3 loop spans 16 amino acids. The germline V and J ends were trimmed by 4 bases and 0 bases, with 14 bases remaining between them. CDR1 is SGHDT, CDR2 YYEEEE, per germline. CDR3 protein: CASSRRTYSSYNEQFF. The DNA for the CDR3 is TGTGCCAGCAGCCGACGGACGTACAGCTCCTACAATGAGCAGTTCTTC.

This clonotype has a handful of counts. This chain joins TRBV2 and TRBJ2-7; possibly TRBD1 for D (7 bases). With 7 bases removed from V and 0 bases from J, the gap between germline ends came to 16 bases. The CDR3 is made up of 15 amino acids. Germline lookup yields CDR1 SNHLY and CDR2 FYNNEI. CDR3 sequence (DNA): TGTGCCAGCAACCAGCAGGGGGGATCCTCCTACGAGCAGTACTTC. As protein: CASNQQGGSSYEQYF.